This TCR beta chain came from a study of OX40 agonist ivuxolimab in advanced cancers. Overall study results and limits: There was clonal expansion of CD4+ and CD8+ blood T cells by week 6 at 0.1 to 3.0 mg/kg.

About this clone: What it recognizes is unknown.

TCRdb's table, derived via immunoSEQ multiplex PCR, lists solely in-frame clones and lacks some. The sample has roughly 70,000 clones, 75% to 90% seen once. The CDR3 sequence is 16 residues long. Germline CDR1 SNHLY, CDR2 FYNNEI. V was pared by 6 bases and J by 2 bases, with 16 bases between. The source material was CD4+ or CD8+ T cells sorted from blood, sampled in a trial of the OX40 agonist ivuxolimab. This chain links TRBV2 with TRBJ2-2, with a tentative D call TRBD2 (6 bases). The sequence was obtained from an adult with an advanced solid tumor such as melanoma, head and neck, liver or kidney cancer. CDR3 loop: CASRPPGGRNTGELFF. In DNA, the CDR3 is TGTGCCAGCAGACCCCCTGGGGGGAGAAACACCGGGGAGCTGTTTTTT.